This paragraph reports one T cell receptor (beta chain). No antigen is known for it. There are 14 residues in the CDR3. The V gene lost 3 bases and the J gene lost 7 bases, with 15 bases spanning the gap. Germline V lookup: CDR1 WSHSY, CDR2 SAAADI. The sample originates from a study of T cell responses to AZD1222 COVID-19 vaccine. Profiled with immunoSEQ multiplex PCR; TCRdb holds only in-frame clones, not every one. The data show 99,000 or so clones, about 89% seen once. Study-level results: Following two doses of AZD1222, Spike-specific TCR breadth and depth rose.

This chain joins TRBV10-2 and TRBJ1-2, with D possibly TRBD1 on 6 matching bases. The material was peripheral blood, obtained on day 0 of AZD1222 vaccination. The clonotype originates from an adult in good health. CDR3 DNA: TGCGCCAGCAGTGACGTCGACAGGATCAGTGGCTACACCTTC. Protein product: CASSDVDRISGYTF.